Below are 2 T cell receptor beta chains sequenced from a single sample in a study of STAT3 mutations in large granular lymphocyte leukemia. Notes on the study in general: At least one immunodominant TCR beta clonotype appeared in every T-cell large granular lymphocyte leukemia patient.

Their antigens remain unidentified. The assay was immunoSEQ multiplex PCR, and TCRdb's table has in-frame clones only and misses some. The repertoire consists of several thousand clones, with roughly 80% occurring once and the leading ten covering 60% to 80%. Sequences were obtained from peripheral blood mononuclear cells. The receptor source for this set is a man aged 40-55 years with T-cell large granular lymphocyte leukemia. Some clones in this sample may be carry-over from other donors' samples.

The rearrangement joins TRBV7-8 to TRBJ1-2; a weak D match, TRBD1 (6 bases). The CDR3 has 15 amino acids. V gave up 1 base and J gave up 3 bases, with 12 bases separating them. The germline V gene has CDR1 SGHVS and CDR2 FQNEAQ. CDR3 loop: CASSLDGGGYYGYTF. The CDR3 region has the DNA TGTGCCAGCAGCTTAGATGGTGGGGGCTACTATGGCTACACCTTC.

The rearrangement uses TRBV5-1 and TRBJ2-2; either TRBD1 or TRBD2 may fit D (5 bases each). V lost 1 base, J lost 5 bases, and 9 bases lay in between. The CDR3 loop spans 14 amino acids. Germline-derived CDR1 and CDR2 are SGHRS and YFSETQ. Here the CDR3 reads CASSLPGGTGELFF. DNA for the CDR3: TGCGCCAGCAGCTTGCCTGGGGGAACCGGGGAGCTGTTTTTT.